The 10 T cell receptor beta chains given below trace back to one sample, sequenced in a study of cytomegalovirus exposure and HLA in healthy donors. The PCR ran on 60 Vbeta and 13 Jbeta primers. Generated by immunoSEQ multiplex PCR, the TCRdb table keeps only in-frame clones and is missing some. The sample lists fewer than 200,000 clones; roughly 77% were seen once. The sample comprised PBMCs. The receptors originated from a woman aged 18-35 years in good health and CMV-seronegative.

This chain links TRBV4-1 with TRBJ2-7; D is unresolved. Trimming shortened V by 2 bases and J by 3 bases, and 14 bases separated the two germline ends. The CDR3 is made up of 15 amino acids. Looked up from germline, CDR1 is MGHRA and CDR2 is YSYEKL. The CDR3 reads CASSQPLRKDYEQYF. CDR3 DNA sequence: TGCGCCAGCAGCCAACCTCTGAGGAAGGACTACGAGCAGTACTTC.

This chain joins TRBV6-6 and TRBJ1-1, with D possibly matching TRBD1 (6 bases). Germline V gives CDR1 MNHNY, CDR2 SVGAGI (reference sequence). V lost 2 bases and J 1 base, leaving 8 bases between the germline ends. The CDR3 is made up of 14 amino acids. The CDR3 spells CASSYRTENTEAFF. CDR3 nucleotides: TGTGCCAGCAGTTACCGGACAGAGAACACTGAAGCTTTCTTT.

The chain has TRBV6-6 and TRBJ1-2, with a possible D match to TRBD1 (5 bases). The CDR3 is 14 residues long. V lost 8 bases, J lost 4 bases, and 17 bases lay in between. Germline CDR1 is MNHNY and CDR2 is SVGAGI (reference sequence). CDR3 protein: CASQELQVGYGYTF. The DNA of the CDR3 is TGTGCCAGCCAAGAGTTACAGGTGGGCTATGGCTACACCTTC.

The rearrangement links TRBV4-1 to TRBJ2-3; 9 bases are a match to TRBD1. Germline values: CDR1 MGHRA, CDR2 YSYEKL. The CDR3 extends over 18 amino acids. Trimming at V came to 4 bases and at J to 1 base, leaving 12 bases not matched to a gene. CDR3 residues: CASSPGQGPIGRTDTQYF. The CDR3 region has the DNA TGCGCCAGCAGCCCGGGACAGGGACCTATCGGTCGCACAGATACGCAGTATTTT.

The V and J genes are TRBV7-3 and TRBJ2-2; 9 nucleotides match TRBD2. The CDR3 is 16 residues long. In germline, CDR1 is SGHTA, CDR2 FQGTGA. The J segment lost 1 base and the V segment lost 5 bases, leaving 5 bases of the junction unmatched. Here the CDR3 reads CASSLAGTGNTGELFF. The DNA for the CDR3 is TGTGCCAGCAGCCTAGCGGGGACCGGGAACACCGGGGAGCTGTTTTTT.

This rearrangement joins TRBV28 to TRBJ2-7; a possible D gene is TRBD1 (6 bases). The CDR3 is made up of 12 amino acids. Germline CDR1 MDHEN, CDR2 SYDVKM. Trimming removed 7 bases from V and 4 bases from J, with 11 bases in between. CDR3 nucleotides: TGTGCCAGCACCCTGGACAGATACGAGCAGTACTTC. Translated, it gives CASTLDRYEQYF.

This sequence joins TRBV7-6 and TRBJ1-4; no definite D call. Germline V lookup: CDR1 SGHVS, CDR2 FNYEAQ. CDR3 length: 16 residues. Trimming shortened V by 5 bases and J by 0 bases, and 13 bases separated the two germline ends. CDR3 in DNA: TGTGCCAGCAGCCCCAGATCAGTCGCAACTAATGAAAAACTGTTTTTT. It yields the protein CASSPRSVATNEKLFF.

CDR3 sequence (DNA): TGCGCCAGCAGCTCCGGGACAGGGATGAATGAGCAGTTCTTC. It codes for CASSSGTGMNEQFF. The chain links TRBV5-1 to TRBJ2-1; 9 bases are shared with TRBD1. The CDR3 extends over 14 amino acids. Germline V gene lookup returns CDR1 SGHRS and CDR2 YFSETQ. The V segment lost 3 bases and the J segment 7 bases; nucleotides outside the gene matches: 5. The complete variable domain, with remaining parts taken from reference TRBV5-1 and TRBJ2-1, reads KAGVTQTPRYLIKTRGQQVTLSCSPISGHRSVSWYQQTPGQGLQFLFEYFSETQRNKGNFPGRFSGRQFSNSRSEMNVSTLELGDSALYLCASSSGTGMNEQFFGPGTRLTVL.

The chain employs TRBV10-2 and TRBJ2-5; TRBD2 matches at 13 bases. This CDR3 is built from 14 residues. With V trimmed by 6 bases and J by 2 bases, 0 bases remained unmatched. The germline CDR1 and CDR2 sequences are WSHSY and SAAADI. CDR3 residues: CASRTSGGQETQYF. As DNA, the CDR3 is TGCGCCAGCAGGACTAGCGGGGGGCAAGAGACCCAGTACTTC.

CDR3: CASSLPGTVPNYGYTF. The CDR3 DNA reads as TGTGCCAGCAGTTTACCGGGGACAGTTCCTAACTATGGCTACACCTTC. The V call is TRBV28, the J call TRBJ1-2, with 7 bases identical to TRBD1. Germline V lookup: CDR1 MDHEN, CDR2 SYDVKM. The CDR3 loop spans 16 amino acids. With V trimmed by 2 bases and J by 0 bases, 6 bases remained unmatched.